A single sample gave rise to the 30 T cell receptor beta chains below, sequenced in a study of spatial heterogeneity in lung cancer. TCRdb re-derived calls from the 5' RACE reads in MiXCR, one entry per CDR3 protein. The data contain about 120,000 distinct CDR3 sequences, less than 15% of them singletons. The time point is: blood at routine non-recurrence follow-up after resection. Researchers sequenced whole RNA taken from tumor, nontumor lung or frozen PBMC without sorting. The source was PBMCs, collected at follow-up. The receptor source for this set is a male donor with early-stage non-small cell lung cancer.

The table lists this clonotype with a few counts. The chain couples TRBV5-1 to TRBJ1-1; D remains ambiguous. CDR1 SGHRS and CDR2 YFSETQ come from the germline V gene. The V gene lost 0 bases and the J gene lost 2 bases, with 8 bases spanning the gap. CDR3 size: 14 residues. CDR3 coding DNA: TGCGCCAGCAGCTTGGCCGACCCTAACACTGAAGCTTTCTTT. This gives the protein CASSLADPNTEAFF.

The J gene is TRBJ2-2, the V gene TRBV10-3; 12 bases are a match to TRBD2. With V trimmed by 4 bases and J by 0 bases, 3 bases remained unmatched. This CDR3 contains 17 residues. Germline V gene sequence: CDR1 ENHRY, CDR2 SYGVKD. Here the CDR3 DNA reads TGTGCCATCAGTGCGGCTAGCGGGGGGGCGAACACCGGGGAGCTGTTTTTT. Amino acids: CAISAASGGANTGELFF.

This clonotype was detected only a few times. The CDR3 nucleotides read TGCAGTGCTCAGACAGGGCACTATGGCTACACCTTC. This sequence encodes CSAQTGHYGYTF. The gene calls are TRBV20-1 and TRBJ1-2; 7 bases match TRBD1. The ends lost 5 bases at V and 3 bases at J; junction bases unmatched: 3. Germline V gene data show CDR1 as DFQATT and CDR2 as SNEGSKA (reference sequence). The CDR3 is 12 residues long.

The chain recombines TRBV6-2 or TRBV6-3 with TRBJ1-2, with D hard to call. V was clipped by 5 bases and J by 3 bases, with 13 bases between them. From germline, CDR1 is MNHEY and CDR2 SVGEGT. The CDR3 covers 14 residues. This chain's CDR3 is CASSQRGIDYGYTF. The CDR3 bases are TGTGCCAGCAGTCAAAGAGGGATTGACTATGGCTACACCTTC.

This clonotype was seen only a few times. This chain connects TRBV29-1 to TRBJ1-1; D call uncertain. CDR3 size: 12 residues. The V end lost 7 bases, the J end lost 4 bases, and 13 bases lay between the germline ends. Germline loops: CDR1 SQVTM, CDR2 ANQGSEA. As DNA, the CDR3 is TGCAGCGGGGCGGCGGGAGTCACTGAAGCTTTCTTT. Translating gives CSGAAGVTEAFF.

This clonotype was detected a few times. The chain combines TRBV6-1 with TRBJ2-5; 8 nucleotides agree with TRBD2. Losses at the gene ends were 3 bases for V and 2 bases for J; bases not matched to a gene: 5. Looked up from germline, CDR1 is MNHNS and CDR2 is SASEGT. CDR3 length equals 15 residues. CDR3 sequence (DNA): TGTGCCAGCAGTGATTTGCCGGGGGGGCAAGAGACCCAGTACTTC. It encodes CASSDLPGGQETQYF.

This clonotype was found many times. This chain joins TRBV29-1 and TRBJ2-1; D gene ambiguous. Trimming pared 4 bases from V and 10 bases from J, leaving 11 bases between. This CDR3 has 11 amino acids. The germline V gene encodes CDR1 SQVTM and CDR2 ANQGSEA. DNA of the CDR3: TGCAGCGTTGGGAACCTGGAGGAGCAGTTCTTC. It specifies CSVGNLEEQFF.

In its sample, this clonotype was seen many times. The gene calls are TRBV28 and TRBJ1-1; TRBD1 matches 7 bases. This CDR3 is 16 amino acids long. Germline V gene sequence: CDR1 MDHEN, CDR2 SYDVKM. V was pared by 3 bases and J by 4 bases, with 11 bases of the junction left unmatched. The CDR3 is CASSLPSTGRSTEAFF. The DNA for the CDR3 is TGTGCCAGCAGTTTGCCGTCGACAGGGCGGAGCACTGAAGCTTTCTTT.

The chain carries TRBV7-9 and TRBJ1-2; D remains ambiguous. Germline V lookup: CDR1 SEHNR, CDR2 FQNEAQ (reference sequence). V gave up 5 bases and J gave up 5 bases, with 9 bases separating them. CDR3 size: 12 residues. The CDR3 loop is CASSKDLYGYTF. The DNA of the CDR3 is TGTGCCAGCAGCAAGGACCTTTATGGCTACACCTTC.

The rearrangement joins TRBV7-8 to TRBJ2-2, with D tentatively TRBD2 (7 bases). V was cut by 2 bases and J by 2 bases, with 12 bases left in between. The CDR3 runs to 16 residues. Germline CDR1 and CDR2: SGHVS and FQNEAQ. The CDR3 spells CASSLTGGLNTGELFF. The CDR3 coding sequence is TGTGCCAGCAGCTTAACGGGGGGCCTAAACACCGGGGAGCTGTTTTTT.

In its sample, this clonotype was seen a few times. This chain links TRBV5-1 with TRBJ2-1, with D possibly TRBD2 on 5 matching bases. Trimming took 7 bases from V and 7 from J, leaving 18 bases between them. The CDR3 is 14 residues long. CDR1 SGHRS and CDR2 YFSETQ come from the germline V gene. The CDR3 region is CASGRTGGLNEQFF. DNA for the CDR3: TGCGCCAGCGGCCGGACTGGAGGACTTAATGAGCAGTTCTTC.

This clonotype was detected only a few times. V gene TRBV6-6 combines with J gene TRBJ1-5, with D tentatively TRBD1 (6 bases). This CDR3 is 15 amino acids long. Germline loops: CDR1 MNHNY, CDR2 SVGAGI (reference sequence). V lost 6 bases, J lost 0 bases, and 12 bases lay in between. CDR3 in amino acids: CASRLRGSSNQPQHF. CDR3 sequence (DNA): TGTGCCAGCAGACTCAGGGGATCTAGCAATCAGCCCCAGCATTTT.

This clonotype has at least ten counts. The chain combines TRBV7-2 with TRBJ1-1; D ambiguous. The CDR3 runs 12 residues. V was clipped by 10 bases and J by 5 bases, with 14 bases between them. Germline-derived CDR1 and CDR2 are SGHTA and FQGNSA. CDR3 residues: CATKSGRTEAFF. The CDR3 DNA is TGTGCCACCAAGTCGGGGAGGACTGAAGCTTTCTTT.

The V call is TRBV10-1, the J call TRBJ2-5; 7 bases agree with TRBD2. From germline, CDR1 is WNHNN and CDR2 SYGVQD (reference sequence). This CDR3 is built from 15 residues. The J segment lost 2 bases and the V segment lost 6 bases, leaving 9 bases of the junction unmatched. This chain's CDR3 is CASRGSGERQETQYF. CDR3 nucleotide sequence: TGCGCCAGCAGGGGAAGCGGGGAGAGGCAAGAGACCCAGTACTTC.

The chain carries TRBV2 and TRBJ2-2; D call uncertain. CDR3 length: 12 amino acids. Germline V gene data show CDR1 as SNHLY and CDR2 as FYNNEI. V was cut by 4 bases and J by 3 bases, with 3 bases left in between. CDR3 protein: CASSVHTGELFF. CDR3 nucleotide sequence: TGTGCCAGCAGTGTTCACACCGGGGAGCTGTTTTTT.

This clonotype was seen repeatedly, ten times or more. The DNA of the CDR3 is TGTGCCAGCAGCCAAGCCGACAGGGGCGCGAGCACAGATACGCAGTATTTT. Translation: CASSQADRGASTDTQYF. The chain couples TRBV4-2 to TRBJ2-3; 8 bases match TRBD1. With 1 base clipped from V and 0 bases from J, the junction kept 6 bases outside the gene matches. Germline assignment: CDR1 LGHNA and CDR2 YNFKEQ. This CDR3 region has 17 residues.

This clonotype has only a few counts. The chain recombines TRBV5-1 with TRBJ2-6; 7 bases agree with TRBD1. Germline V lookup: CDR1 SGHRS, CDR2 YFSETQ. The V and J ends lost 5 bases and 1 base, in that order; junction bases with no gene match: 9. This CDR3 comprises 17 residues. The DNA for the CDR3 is TGCGCCAGCAGTACCCAGGGGGTATTGTCTGGGGCCAACGTCCTGACTTTC. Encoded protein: CASSTQGVLSGANVLTF.

DNA of the CDR3: TGTGCCACCTCGACGGCCTCTAACTATGGCTACACCTTC. Amino acids: CATSTASNYGYTF. The chain uses TRBV24-1 and TRBJ1-2; D gene uncertain. This CDR3 region has 13 residues. The V gene's germline CDR1 is KGHDR and CDR2 SFDVKD. Trimming pared 9 bases from V and 0 bases from J, leaving 10 bases between.

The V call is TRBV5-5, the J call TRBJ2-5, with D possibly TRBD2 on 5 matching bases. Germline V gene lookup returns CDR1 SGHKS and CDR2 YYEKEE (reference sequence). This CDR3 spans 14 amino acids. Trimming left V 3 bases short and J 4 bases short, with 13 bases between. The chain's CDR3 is CASSWSEGGETQYF. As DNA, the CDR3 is TGTGCCAGCAGCTGGAGCGAGGGCGGAGAGACCCAGTACTTC.

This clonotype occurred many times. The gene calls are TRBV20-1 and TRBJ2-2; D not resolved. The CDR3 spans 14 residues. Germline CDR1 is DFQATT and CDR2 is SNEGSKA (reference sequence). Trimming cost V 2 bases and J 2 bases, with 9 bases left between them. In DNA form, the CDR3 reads TGCAGTGCTAGATGTAGGGATAACACCGGGGAGCTGTTTTTT. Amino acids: CSARCRDNTGELFF.

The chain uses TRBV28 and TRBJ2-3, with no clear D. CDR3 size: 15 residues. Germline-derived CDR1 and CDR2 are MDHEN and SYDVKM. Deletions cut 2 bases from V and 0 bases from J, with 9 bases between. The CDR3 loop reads CASSLRTDSTDTQYF. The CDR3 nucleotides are TGTGCCAGCAGTTTACGAACAGATAGCACAGATACGCAGTATTTT. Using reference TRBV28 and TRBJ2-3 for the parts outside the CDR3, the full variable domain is DVKVTQSSRYLVKRTGEKVFLECVQDMDHENMFWYRQDPGLGLRLIYFSYDVKMKEKGDIPEGYSVSREKKERFSLILESASTNQTSMYLCASSLRTDSTDTQYFGPGTRLTVL.

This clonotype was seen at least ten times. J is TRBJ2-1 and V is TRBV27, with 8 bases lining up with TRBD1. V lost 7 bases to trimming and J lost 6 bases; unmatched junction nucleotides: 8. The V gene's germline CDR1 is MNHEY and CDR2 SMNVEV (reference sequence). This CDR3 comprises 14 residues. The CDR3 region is CASTVDREVNEQFF. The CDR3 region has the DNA TGTGCCAGCACCGTGGACAGGGAGGTCAATGAGCAGTTCTTC.

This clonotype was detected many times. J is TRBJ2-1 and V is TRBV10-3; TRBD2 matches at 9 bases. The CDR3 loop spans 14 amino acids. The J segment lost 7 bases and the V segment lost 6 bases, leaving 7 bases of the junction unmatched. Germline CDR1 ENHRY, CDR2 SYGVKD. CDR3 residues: CAIRDLAGQNEQFF. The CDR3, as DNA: TGTGCCATCAGGGATCTAGCGGGGCAAAATGAGCAGTTCTTC.

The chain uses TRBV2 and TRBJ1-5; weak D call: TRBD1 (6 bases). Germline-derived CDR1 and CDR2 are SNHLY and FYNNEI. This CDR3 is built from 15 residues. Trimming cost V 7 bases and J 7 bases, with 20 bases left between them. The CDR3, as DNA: TGTGCCAGCACCCTACGGAGGGGGGGCAGGCAGCCCCAGCATTTT. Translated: CASTLRRGGRQPQHF.

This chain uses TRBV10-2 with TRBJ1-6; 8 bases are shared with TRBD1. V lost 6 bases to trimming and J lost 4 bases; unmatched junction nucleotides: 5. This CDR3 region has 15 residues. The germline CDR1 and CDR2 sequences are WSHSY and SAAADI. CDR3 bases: TGCGCCAGCAGGTCGGGACAGGAATATAATTCACCCCTCCACTTT. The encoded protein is CASRSGQEYNSPLHF.

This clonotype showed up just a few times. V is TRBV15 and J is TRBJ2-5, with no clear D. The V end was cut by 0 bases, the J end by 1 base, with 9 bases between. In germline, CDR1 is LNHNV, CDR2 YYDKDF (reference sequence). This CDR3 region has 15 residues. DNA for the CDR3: TGTGCCACCAGCAGAGATCCACAGCCCCAAGAGACCCAGTACTTC. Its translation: CATSRDPQPQETQYF.

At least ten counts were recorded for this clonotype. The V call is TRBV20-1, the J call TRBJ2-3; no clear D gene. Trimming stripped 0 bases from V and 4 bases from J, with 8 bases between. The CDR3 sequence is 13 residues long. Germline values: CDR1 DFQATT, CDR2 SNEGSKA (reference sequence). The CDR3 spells CSARDQLADTQYF. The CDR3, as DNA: TGCAGTGCTAGAGATCAGCTGGCAGATACGCAGTATTTT.

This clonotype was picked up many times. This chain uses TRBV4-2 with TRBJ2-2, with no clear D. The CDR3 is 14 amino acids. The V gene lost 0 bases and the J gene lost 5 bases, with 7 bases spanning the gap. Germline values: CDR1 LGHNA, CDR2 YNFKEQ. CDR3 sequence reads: CASSQEGQTGELFF. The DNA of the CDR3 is TGTGCCAGCAGCCAAGAAGGGCAGACCGGGGAGCTGTTTTTT.

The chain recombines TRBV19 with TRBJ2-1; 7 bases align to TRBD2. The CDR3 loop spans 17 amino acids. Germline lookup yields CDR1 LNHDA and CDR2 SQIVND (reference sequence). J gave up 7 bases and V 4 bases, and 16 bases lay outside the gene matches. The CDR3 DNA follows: TGTGCCAGTAGTAATAGCGACACTAGCGCGTCCAAGAATGAGCAGTTCTTC. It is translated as CASSNSDTSASKNEQFF.

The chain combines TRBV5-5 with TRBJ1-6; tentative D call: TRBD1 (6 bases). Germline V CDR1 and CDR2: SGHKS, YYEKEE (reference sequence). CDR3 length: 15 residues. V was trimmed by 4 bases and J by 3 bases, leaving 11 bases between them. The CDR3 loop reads CASSPTGFYNSPLHF. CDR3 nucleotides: TGTGCCAGCAGCCCCACAGGGTTCTATAATTCACCCCTCCACTTT.